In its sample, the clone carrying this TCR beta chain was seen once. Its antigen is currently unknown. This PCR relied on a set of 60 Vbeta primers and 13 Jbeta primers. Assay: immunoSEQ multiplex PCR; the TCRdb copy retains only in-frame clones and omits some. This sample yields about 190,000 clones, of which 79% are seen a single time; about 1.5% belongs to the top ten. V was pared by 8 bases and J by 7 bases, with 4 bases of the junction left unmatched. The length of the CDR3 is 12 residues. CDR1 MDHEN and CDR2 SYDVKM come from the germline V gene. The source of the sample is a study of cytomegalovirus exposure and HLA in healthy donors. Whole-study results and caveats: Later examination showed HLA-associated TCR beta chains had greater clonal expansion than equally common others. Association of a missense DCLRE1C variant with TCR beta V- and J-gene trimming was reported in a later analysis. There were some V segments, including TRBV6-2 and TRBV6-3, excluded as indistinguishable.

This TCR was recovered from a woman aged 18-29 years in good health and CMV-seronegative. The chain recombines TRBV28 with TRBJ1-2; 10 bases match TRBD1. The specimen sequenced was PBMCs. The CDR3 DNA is TGTGCCAGCGGGACAGGGGAACCTGGCTACACCTTC. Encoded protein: CASGTGEPGYTF.